This TCR beta chain appears in the sequencing data of a study of CD8 T cells in Susac syndrome. CDR1 and CDR2 from the germline V gene are GTSNPN and SVGIG (reference sequence). The CDR3 totals 14 residues. The V and J ends lost 5 bases and 6 bases respectively, with 17 bases between them. This clonotype has only one observation. Roughly 0.45 to 1 ug RNA was reverse transcribed with random hexamers. TCRdb called the immunoSEQ multiplex PCR reads again in MiXCR, with one record for every CDR3 protein. In the table there are 180,000 or so distinct CDR3 sequences, about 95% of which are singletons. The sequence came from a human donor in good health. The chain combines TRBV30 with TRBJ1-5, with D possibly matching TRBD1 (5 bases). The specimen sequenced was CD4+ T cells from PBMCs. The CDR3 sequence: CAWGRGPPAQPQHF. In nucleotides, the CDR3 is TGTGCCTGGGGGAGGGGACCCCCCGCTCAGCCCCAGCATTTT.